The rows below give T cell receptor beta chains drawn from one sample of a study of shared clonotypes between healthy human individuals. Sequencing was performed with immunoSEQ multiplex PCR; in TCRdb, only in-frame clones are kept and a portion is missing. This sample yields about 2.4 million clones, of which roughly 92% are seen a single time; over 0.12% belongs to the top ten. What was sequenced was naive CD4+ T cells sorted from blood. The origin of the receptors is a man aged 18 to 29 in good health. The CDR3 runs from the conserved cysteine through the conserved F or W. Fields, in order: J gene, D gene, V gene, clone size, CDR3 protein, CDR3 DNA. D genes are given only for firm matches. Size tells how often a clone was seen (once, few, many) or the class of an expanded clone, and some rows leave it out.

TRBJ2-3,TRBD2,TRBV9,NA,CASSPGTSGGAEDTQYF,TGTGCCAGCAGCCCCGGGACTAGCGGGGGGGCCGAAGATACGCAGTATTTT
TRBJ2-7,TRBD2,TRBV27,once,CASSSPSGRTDEQYF,TGTGCCAGCAGTTCCCCTAGCGGGAGAACCGACGAGCAGTACTTC
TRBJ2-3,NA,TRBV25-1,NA,CASGLTGSTDTQYF,TGTGCCAGCGGCTTGACGGGGAGCACAGATACGCAGTATTTT
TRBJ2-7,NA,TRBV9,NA,CASSFGGFSEQYF,TGTGCCAGCAGCTTCGGGGGTTTCTCCGAGCAGTACTTC
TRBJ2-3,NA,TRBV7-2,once,CASSFFSTDTQYF,TGTGCCAGCAGCTTTTTCAGCACAGATACGCAGTATTTT
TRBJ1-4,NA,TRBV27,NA,CASSLDRRNEKLFF,TGTGCCAGCAGTCTAGACAGGAGGAATGAAAAACTGTTTTTT
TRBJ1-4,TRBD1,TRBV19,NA,CASSTTGTGNEKLFF,TGTGCCAGTAGTACCACCGGGACAGGGAATGAAAAACTGTTTTTT
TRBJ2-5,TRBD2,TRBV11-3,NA,CASSSGTSGTETQYF,TGTGCCAGCAGCTCGGGGACTAGCGGGACGGAGACCCAGTACTTC
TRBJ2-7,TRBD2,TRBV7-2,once,CASSARGTSGLSYEQYF,TGTGCCAGCAGCGCACGCGGGACTAGCGGGCTTTCCTACGAGCAGTACTTC
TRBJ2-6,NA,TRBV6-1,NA,CASSEATVSGANVLTF,TGTGCCAGCAGTGAAGCCACAGTCTCTGGGGCCAACGTCCTGACTTTC
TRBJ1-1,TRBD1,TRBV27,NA,CASSLSTGGPRTEAFF,TGTGCCAGCAGTTTATCGACAGGGGGCCCGCGAACTGAAGCTTTCTTT
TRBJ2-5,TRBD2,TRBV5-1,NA,CASRGTSGSIGETQYF,TGCGCCAGCAGGGGGACTAGCGGGAGTATTGGAGAGACCCAGTACTTC
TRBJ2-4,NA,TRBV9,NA,CASSVPEGPAKNIQYF,TGTGCCAGCAGCGTCCCCGAGGGGCCAGCCAAAAACATTCAGTACTTC
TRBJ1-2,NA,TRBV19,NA,CASSITGLLDGYTF,TGTGCCAGTAGTATAACCGGGCTCTTGGATGGCTACACCTTC
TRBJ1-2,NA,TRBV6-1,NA,CASSELGASGYTF,TGTGCCAGCAGTGAACTGGGGGCCTCTGGCTACACCTTC
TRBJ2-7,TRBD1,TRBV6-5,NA,CASSYPPGGYEQYF,TGTGCCAGCAGTTACCCTCCAGGGGGTTACGAGCAGTACTTC
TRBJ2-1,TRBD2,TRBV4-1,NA,CASSQDVASGRGKNEQFF,TGCGCCAGCAGCCAAGATGTTGCTAGCGGGAGAGGGAAAAATGAGCAGTTCTTC
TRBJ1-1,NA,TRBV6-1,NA,CASRYGQTNTEAFF,TGTGCCAGCAGATACGGACAGACGAACACTGAAGCTTTCTTT
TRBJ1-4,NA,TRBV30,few,CACGAQIAWEKLFF,TGTGCCTGCGGGGCTCAAATTGCATGGGAAAAACTGTTTTTT
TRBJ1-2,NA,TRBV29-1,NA,CSVPGAGNYGYTF,TGCAGCGTCCCGGGGGCGGGTAACTATGGCTACACCTTC
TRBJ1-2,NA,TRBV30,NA,CAWSVGPGGYTF,TGTGCCTGGAGTGTAGGCCCTGGGGGCTACACCTTC
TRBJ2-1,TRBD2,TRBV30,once,CAWSVKRGQYNEQFF,TGTGCCTGGAGTGTAAAGCGGGGCCAATACAATGAGCAGTTCTTC
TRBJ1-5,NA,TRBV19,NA,CASSIGRGSNQPQHF,TGTGCCAGTAGTATAGGTCGGGGGAGCAATCAGCCCCAGCATTTT
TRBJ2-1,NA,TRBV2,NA,CASRRAVTSNNEQFF,TGTGCCAGCAGGAGAGCGGTGACCAGTAACAATGAGCAGTTCTTC
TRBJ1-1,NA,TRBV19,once,CASIGPVNTEAFF,TGTGCCAGTATCGGCCCGGTAAACACTGAAGCTTTCTTT
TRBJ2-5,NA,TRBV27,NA,CASSLTRQETQYF,TGTGCCAGCAGTCTGACGCGACAAGAGACCCAGTACTTC
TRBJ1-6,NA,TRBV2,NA,CASSERSSYNSPLHF,TGTGCCAGCAGTGAGAGAAGCTCCTATAATTCACCCCTCCACTTT
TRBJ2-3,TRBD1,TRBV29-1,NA,CSVYDRGVTDTQYF,TGCAGCGTTTACGACAGGGGAGTCACAGATACGCAGTATTTT
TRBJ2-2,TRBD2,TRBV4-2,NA,CASSQDGLADNTGELFF,TGTGCCAGCAGCCAAGACGGACTAGCGGATAACACCGGGGAGCTGTTTTTT
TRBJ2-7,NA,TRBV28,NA,CASSLGGWAEAYEQYF,TGTGCCAGCAGTTTAGGGGGGTGGGCAGAAGCCTACGAGCAGTACTTC
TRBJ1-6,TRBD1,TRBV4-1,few,CASSLDRAGSPLHF,TGCGCCAGCAGCCTGGACAGGGCCGGTTCACCCCTCCACTTT
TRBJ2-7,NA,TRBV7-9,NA,CASSLGGGGPYEQYF,TGTGCCAGCAGCTTAGGAGGGGGAGGGCCCTACGAGCAGTACTTC
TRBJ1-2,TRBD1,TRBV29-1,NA,CSVWDRGGYTF,TGCAGCGTTTGGGACAGGGGCGGCTACACCTTC
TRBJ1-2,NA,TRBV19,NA,CASSIDRGYGYTF,TGTGCCAGTAGTATAGACAGGGGCTATGGCTACACCTTC
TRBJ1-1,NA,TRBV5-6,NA,CASRDSGRVNTEAFF,TGTGCCAGCAGGGATTCCGGGCGGGTTAACACTGAAGCTTTCTTT
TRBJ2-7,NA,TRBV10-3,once,CAISESGSTYEQYF,TGTGCCATCAGTGAGTCGGGCTCCACCTACGAGCAGTACTTC
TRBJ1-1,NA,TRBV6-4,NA,CASSDLTEAFF,TGTGCCAGCAGTGACTTAACTGAAGCTTTCTTT
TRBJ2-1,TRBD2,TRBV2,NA,CASRLAGANNEQFF,TGTGCCAGCAGACTAGCGGGGGCGAACAATGAGCAGTTCTTC
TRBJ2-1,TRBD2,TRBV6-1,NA,CASSEARAGGVDEQFF,TGTGCCAGCAGTGAAGCCCGAGCGGGGGGTGTTGATGAGCAGTTCTTC
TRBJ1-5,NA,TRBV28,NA,CASKGEFPTQPQHF,TGTGCCAGCAAGGGCGAATTTCCCACTCAGCCCCAGCATTTT
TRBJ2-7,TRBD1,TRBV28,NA,CASRSGTGGLNEQYF,TGTGCCAGCAGGTCCGGGACAGGGGGCTTGAACGAGCAGTACTTC
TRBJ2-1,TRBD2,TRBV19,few,CASSIGLAENNEQFF,TGTGCCAGTAGTATAGGACTAGCGGAAAACAATGAGCAGTTCTTC
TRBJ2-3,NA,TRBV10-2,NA,CASSTGLITDTQYF,TGCGCCAGCAGTACGGGACTCATCACAGATACGCAGTATTTT
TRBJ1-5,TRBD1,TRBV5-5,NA,CASSYNPGQVSNQPQHF,TGTGCCAGCAGCTACAATCCGGGACAGGTGAGCAATCAGCCCCAGCATTTT
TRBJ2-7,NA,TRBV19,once,CASSIGLLYSYEQYF,TGTGCCAGTAGTATCGGACTCCTTTACTCCTACGAGCAGTACTTC
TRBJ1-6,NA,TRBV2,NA,CASSAVPAPSPLHF,TGTGCCAGCAGTGCTGTCCCAGCTCCTTCACCCCTCCACTTT
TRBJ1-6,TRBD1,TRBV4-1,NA,CASSRGQGGNSPLHF,TGCGCCAGCAGCCGAGGACAGGGTGGGAATTCACCCCTCCACTTT
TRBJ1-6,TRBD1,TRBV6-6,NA,CATDRGGNSPLHF,TGTGCCACGGACAGGGGAGGGAATTCACCCCTCCACTTT
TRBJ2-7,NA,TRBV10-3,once,CAISLRDRDEQYF,TGTGCCATCAGTCTCCGGGATCGGGACGAGCAGTACTTC